This record covers a single T cell receptor beta chain. Method: immunoSEQ multiplex PCR; TCRdb's copy keeps in-frame clones and lacks some. The sample lists tens of thousands of clones, 65% to 90% occurring once. This sample was taken from a study of blood T cell repertoires in COVID-19. Sequenced input: peripheral blood. The TCR sequence derives from a man older than 75 with acute or convalescent COVID-19.

The CDR3: CASEGTGAQNTEAFF. CDR3 sequence (DNA): TGCGCCAGCGAGGGGACAGGGGCCCAGAACACTGAAGCTTTCTTT. V usage is TRBV10-2 and J usage is TRBJ1-1; 10 bases map to TRBD1. The J segment lost 1 base and the V segment lost 8 bases, leaving 7 bases of the junction unmatched. The CDR3 extends over 15 amino acids. Germline values: CDR1 WSHSY, CDR2 SAAADI.